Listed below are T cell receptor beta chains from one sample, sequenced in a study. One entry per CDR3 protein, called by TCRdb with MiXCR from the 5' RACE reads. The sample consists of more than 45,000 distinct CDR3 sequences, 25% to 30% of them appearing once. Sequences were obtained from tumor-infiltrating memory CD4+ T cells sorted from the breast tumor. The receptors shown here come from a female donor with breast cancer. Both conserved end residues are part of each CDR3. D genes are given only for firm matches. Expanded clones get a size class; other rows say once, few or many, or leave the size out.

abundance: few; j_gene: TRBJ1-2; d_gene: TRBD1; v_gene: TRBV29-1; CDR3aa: CSVVEGAYGYTF; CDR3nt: TGCAGCGTTGTCGAGGGGGCTTATGGCTACACCTTC
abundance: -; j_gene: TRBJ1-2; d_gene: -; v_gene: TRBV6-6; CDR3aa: CASSSQGNYGYTF; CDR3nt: TGTGCCAGCAGCTCTCAGGGAAACTATGGCTACACCTTC
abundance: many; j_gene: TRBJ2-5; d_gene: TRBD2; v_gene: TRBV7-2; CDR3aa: CASSLASLSGRETQYF; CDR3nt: TGTGCCAGCAGCTTAGCGAGCCTTAGCGGGCGGGAGACCCAGTACTTC
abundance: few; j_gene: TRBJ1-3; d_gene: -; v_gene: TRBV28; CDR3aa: CASFTRYSGNTIYF; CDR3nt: TGTGCCAGTTTTACTCGGTACTCTGGAAACACCATATATTTT
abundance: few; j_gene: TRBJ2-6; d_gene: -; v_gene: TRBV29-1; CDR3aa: CSVERESGANVLTF; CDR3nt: TGCAGCGTTGAACGAGAGTCTGGGGCCAACGTCCTGACTTTC
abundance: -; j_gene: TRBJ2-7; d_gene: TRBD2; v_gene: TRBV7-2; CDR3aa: CASTGDLGGLLTQTEQYF; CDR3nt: TGTGCCAGCACCGGGGACCTCGGGGGGTTATTAACCCAGACGGAGCAGTACTTC
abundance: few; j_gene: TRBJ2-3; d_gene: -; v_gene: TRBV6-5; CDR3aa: CASSPRGILADTQYF; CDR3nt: TGTGCCAGCAGCCCAAGGGGGATACTCGCTGATACGCAGTATTTT
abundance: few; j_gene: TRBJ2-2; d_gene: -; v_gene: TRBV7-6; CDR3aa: CASSLSENTGELFF; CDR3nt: TGTGCCAGCAGCTTATCTGAGAACACCGGGGAGCTGTTTTTT
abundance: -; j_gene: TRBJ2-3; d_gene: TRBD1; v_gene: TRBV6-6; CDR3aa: CASSLQGADTQYF; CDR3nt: TGTGCCAGCAGTCTCCAGGGGGCAGATACGCAGTATTTT
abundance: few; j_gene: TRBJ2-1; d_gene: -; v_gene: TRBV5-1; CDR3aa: CASSLEGRVGVDEQFF; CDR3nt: TGCGCCAGCAGCTTGGAGGGACGAGTGGGAGTGGATGAGCAGTTCTTC
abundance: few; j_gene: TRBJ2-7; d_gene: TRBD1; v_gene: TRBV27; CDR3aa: CASSPDRDSDF; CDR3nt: TGTGCCAGCAGTCCGGACAGGGATTCGGACTTC
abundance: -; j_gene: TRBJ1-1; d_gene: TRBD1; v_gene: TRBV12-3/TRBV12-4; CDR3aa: CASSPPQSGGRRNTEAFF; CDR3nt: TGTGCCAGCAGTCCCCCTCAGTCAGGGGGCAGGAGGAACACTGAAGCTTTCTTT
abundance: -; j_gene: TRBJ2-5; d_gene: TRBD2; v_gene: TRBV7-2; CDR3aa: CASSSTGLGEETQYF; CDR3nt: TGTGCCAGCAGCTCGACGGGACTAGGGGAGGAGACCCAGTACTTC
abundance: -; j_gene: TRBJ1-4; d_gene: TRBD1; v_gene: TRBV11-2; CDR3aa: CASSSQGVYEKLLF; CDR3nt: TGTGCCAGCAGCTCACAGGGGGTATATGAAAAACTGCTTTTT
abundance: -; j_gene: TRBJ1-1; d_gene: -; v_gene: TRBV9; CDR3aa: CASSVVPGTEAFF; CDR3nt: TGTGCCAGCAGCGTAGTTCCGGGGACTGAAGCTTTCTTT
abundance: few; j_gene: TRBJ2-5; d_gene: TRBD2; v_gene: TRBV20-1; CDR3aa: CSAWDYLLGGETQYF; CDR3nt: TGCAGTGCTTGGGACTACCTCCTCGGGGGAGAGACCCAGTACTTC
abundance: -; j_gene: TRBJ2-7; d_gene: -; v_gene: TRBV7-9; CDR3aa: CASSLVHEQYF; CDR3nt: TGTGCCAGCAGCTTAGTCCACGAGCAGTACTTC
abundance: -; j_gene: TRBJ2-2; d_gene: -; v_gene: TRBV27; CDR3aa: CASSLKGHTGELFF; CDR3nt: TGTGCCAGCAGTTTAAAGGGGCACACCGGGGAGCTGTTTTTT